The rows below give T cell receptor beta chains drawn from one sample of a study of blood T cell repertoires in COVID-19. The protocol was immunoSEQ multiplex PCR, while the TCRdb copy is restricted to in-frame clones and leaves out a portion. This table has roughly 570,000 clones, approximately 88% appearing once. The sequencing input was peripheral blood. The receptors here all came from a woman between 50 and 59 years old with COVID-19, enrolled during active disease. The CDR3 runs from the conserved cysteine through the conserved F or W. The D gene is left open where the match is weak. Clone size is stated in some rows and not others, as once, few, many or a class when expanded.

j_call	d_call	clone_size	v_call	cdr3_nt	cdr3_aa
TRBJ1-6	.	.	TRBV27	TGTGCCAGTGGAGAGCAGGGTGCCTATAATTCACCCCTCCACTTT	CASGEQGAYNSPLHF
TRBJ1-2	.	.	TRBV28	TGTGCCAGCAGTTCCGACATTAACTATGGCTACACCTTC	CASSSDINYGYTF
TRBJ2-3	.	.	TRBV20-1	TGCAGTGCTAATCAAGATACGCAGTATTTT	CSANQDTQYF
TRBJ1-5	.	.	TRBV9	TGTGCCAGCAGCGTAGATGGGGCGAGCAATCAGCCCCAGCATTTT	CASSVDGASNQPQHF
TRBJ1-2	.	.	TRBV6-5	TGTGCCAGCAGAGAGGGATCAAACGATGGCTACACCTTC	CASREGSNDGYTF
TRBJ1-1	.	.	TRBV9	TGTGCCAGCAGCGTCTCCTTGGCAGGGAACACTGAAGCTTTCTTT	CASSVSLAGNTEAFF
TRBJ2-2	.	.	TRBV29-1	TGCAGCGTTGAAGAAGGCGGTTTGGACACCGGGGAGCTGTTTTTT	CSVEEGGLDTGELFF
TRBJ1-4	.	.	TRBV4-1	TGCGCCAGCAGCCCCCGGGCCGGGAAGGGAGAAAAACTGTTTTTT	CASSPRAGKGEKLFF
TRBJ2-2	TRBD2	.	TRBV6-5	TGTGCCAGCAGTCGAGCGGGGAATATCGGGGAGCTGTTTTTT	CASSRAGNIGELFF
TRBJ1-1	.	.	TRBV19	TGTGCCAGTAGTATAGATCAAACAGGTAACACTGAAGCTTTCTTT	CASSIDQTGNTEAFF
TRBJ1-5	.	.	TRBV6-6	TGTGCCAGCAGCGCTAACAGGGGCAATCAGCCCCAGCATTTT	CASSANRGNQPQHF
TRBJ2-7	.	.	TRBV7-2	TGTGCCAGCAGCCCCCACCCGGGCTACGAGCAGTACTTC	CASSPHPGYEQYF
TRBJ1-3	.	few	TRBV5-1	TGCGCCAGCAGCATGACAGAGAACTCTGGAAACACCATATATTTT	CASSMTENSGNTIYF
TRBJ1-2	.	.	TRBV19	TGTGCCAGTAGGGCAGGGCCCCAGTATGGCTACACCTTC	CASRAGPQYGYTF